Below are 6 T cell receptor beta chains sequenced from a single sample in a study of cytomegalovirus exposure and HLA in healthy donors. PCR was performed using 60 Vbeta and 13 Jbeta primers. Sequencing used immunoSEQ multiplex PCR; TCRdb keeps in-frame clones, though not all of them. The sample contains about 110,000 clones, more than 75% of which appear only once. Sequencing was done on a sample of PBMCs. These receptors came from a man aged 30-40 years in good health and CMV-seropositive.

This clone was recorded a few times. J is TRBJ1-2 and V is TRBV15; 9 bases align to TRBD1. The CDR3 runs to 13 residues. J gave up 7 bases and V 5 bases, and 5 bases lay outside the gene matches. The germline CDR1 and CDR2 sequences are LNHNV and YYDKDF (reference sequence). CDR3 sequence reads: CATSPGQGFGYTF. CDR3 in DNA: TGTGCCACCAGCCCGGGACAGGGATTTGGCTACACCTTC.

This clone was counted a few times. The chain uses TRBV7-3 and TRBJ1-5, with TRBD1 as a possible D gene (5 bases). Germline-derived CDR1 and CDR2 are SGHTA and FQGTGA. V was cut by 5 bases and J by 5 bases, with 16 bases left in between. The CDR3 is made up of 15 amino acids. CDR3 sequence: CASSKTASGDQPQHF. The CDR3, as DNA: TGTGCCAGCAGCAAGACAGCCTCGGGGGATCAGCCCCAGCATTTT. Combining the CDR3 with reference TRBV7-3 and TRBJ1-5 gives the whole variable domain GAGVSQTPSNKVTEKGKYVELRCDPISGHTALYWYRQSLGQGPEFLIYFQGTGAADDSGLPNDRFFAVRPEGSVSTLKIQRTERGDSAVYLCASSKTASGDQPQHFGDGTRLSIL.

The rearrangement joins TRBV21-1 to TRBJ2-3; the table gives TRBD1 as D, unverified against the DNA. TRBV21-1 counts as a pseudogene. The CDR3 is made up of 17 amino acids. In DNA, the CDR3 is TGTGCCAGCAGCAAATACCGGACAGCTTCAAGCACAGATACGCAGTATTTT. Residues: CASSKYRTASSTDTQYF.

The chain couples TRBV19 to TRBJ1-1, with D unclear. Germline V gives CDR1 LNHDA, CDR2 SQIVND (reference sequence). Trimming removed 1 base from V and 1 base from J, with 13 bases in between. The CDR3 totals 16 residues. CDR3 sequence reads: CASSIVTLPRNTEAFF. The CDR3 region has the DNA TGTGCCAGTAGTATAGTGACTCTGCCCAGGAACACTGAAGCTTTCTTT.

The chain joins TRBV9 to TRBJ2-1, with 12 bases aligning to TRBD2. CDR1 SGDLS and CDR2 YYNGEE come from the germline V gene. Unmatched junction bases numbered 8, after V lost 2 bases and J lost 8 bases. The CDR3 totals 16 residues. The CDR3 loop is CASSVELAGGRDEQFF. The CDR3 coding sequence is TGTGCCAGCAGCGTCGAGCTAGCGGGGGGGAGGGATGAGCAGTTCTTC.

The chain couples TRBV25-1 to TRBJ1-2, with D possibly being TRBD1 (6 bases). With 6 bases removed from V and 3 bases from J, the gap between germline ends came to 17 bases. Germline values: CDR1 MGHDK, CDR2 SYGVNS. CDR3 length: 15 residues. CDR3: CASSLNRAEDYGYTF. The CDR3 nucleotides are TGTGCCAGCAGCTTGAACAGGGCTGAAGACTATGGCTACACCTTC.